These 18 T cell receptor beta chains were sequenced from one sample in a study of identical twins. TCRdb used MiXCR to reprocess the 5' RACE reads, holding one entry per CDR3 protein. This sample has under 250,000 distinct CDR3 sequences; 7.5% occur once, and the top ten carry 5% to 6%. This sample was also put to use in a study of yellow fever vaccine responses in identical twins.

Material for sequencing was CD8+ T cells sorted from blood. These receptors originate from a woman under 30 in good health.

The chain carries TRBV29-1 and TRBJ1-2; possible D gene TRBD1, 5 bases. Germline assignment: CDR1 SQVTM and CDR2 ANQGSEA. Trimming took 6 bases from V and 5 from J, leaving 16 bases between them. This CDR3 region has 13 residues. In nucleotides, the CDR3 is TGCAGCGTCCTCACCGGGACGGAATATGGCTACACCTTC. Translating it yields CSVLTGTEYGYTF.

The rearrangement links TRBV20-1 to TRBJ2-1, with 13 bases lining up with TRBD2. V lost 6 bases to trimming and J lost 2 bases; unmatched junction nucleotides: 1. The CDR3 consists of 14 residues. Germline V gene sequence: CDR1 DFQATT, CDR2 SNEGSKA (reference sequence). The CDR3: CSAGTSGTYNEQFF. The CDR3 DNA follows: TGCAGTGCCGGGACTAGCGGGACCTACAATGAGCAGTTCTTC.

This clonotype appeared a single time. This sequence may be a read error, since a much larger clone differs from it by one base. The chain joins TRBV2 to TRBJ2-3, with 13 positions matching TRBD2. This CDR3 is 15 amino acids long. The junction had 2 bases not matched to a gene; V was cut back by 3 bases and J by 5 bases. Germline V gives CDR1 SNHLY, CDR2 FYNNEI. CDR3 DNA sequence: TGTGCCAGCAGTGAGGGGACTAGCGGGGAAGATACGCAGTATTTT. Its translation is CASSEGTSGEDTQYF.

The gene calls are TRBV28 and TRBJ1-4, with D tentatively TRBD1 (5 bases). The CDR3 is 16 amino acids. Per germline, CDR1 MDHEN and CDR2 SYDVKM. V dropped 6 bases and J dropped 4 bases, with 18 bases sitting between them. CDR3 in amino acids: CASRPLSPGNNEKLFF. The CDR3 DNA is TGTGCCAGCAGACCGCTCTCCCCAGGGAATAATGAAAAACTGTTTTTT.

CDR3 in DNA: TGTGCCACCCTACCACTAGCGGGCCCCTCCTACAATGAGCAGTTCTTC. Translating it yields CATLPLAGPSYNEQFF. The chain is built from TRBV27 and TRBJ2-1, with 9 bases matching TRBD2. The germline V gene encodes CDR1 MNHEY and CDR2 SMNVEV (reference sequence). V lost 10 bases, J lost 0 bases, and 10 bases stayed unmatched. CDR3 length: 16 residues.

This clonotype has a handful of counts. The chain links TRBV12-3 or TRBV12-4 to TRBJ2-7; D remains unclear. V shed 3 bases and J shed 5 bases, with 8 bases lying between them. The CDR3 covers 12 residues. The CDR3: CASSLNRDEQYF. The CDR3 region has the DNA TGTGCCAGCAGTTTGAATCGAGACGAGCAGTACTTC.

V and J are TRBV2 and TRBJ2-7; 10 nucleotides agree with TRBD1. With V trimmed by 6 bases and J by 2 bases, 7 bases remained unmatched. Germline CDR1 and CDR2: SNHLY and FYNNEI. CDR3 size: 15 residues. As DNA, the CDR3 is TGTGCCAGCAGACCAGGACAGGGGGTCCCCTACGAGCAGTACTTC. It translates to CASRPGQGVPYEQYF.

There are a few counts of this clonotype. This chain links TRBV2 with TRBJ2-7, with D possibly matching TRBD1 (6 bases). Germline V lookup: CDR1 SNHLY, CDR2 FYNNEI. V was cut by 3 bases and J by 4 bases, with 16 bases left in between. CDR3 length equals 15 residues. The CDR3 loop reads CASSEGSGTIYEQYF. CDR3 bases: TGTGCCAGCAGTGAGGGATCCGGGACAATTTACGAGCAGTACTTC. The full variable domain, with the rest looked up from reference TRBV2 and TRBJ2-7, is EPEVTQTPSHQVTQMGQEVILRCVPISNHLYFYWYRQILGQKVEFLVSFYNNEISEKSEIFDDQFSVERPDGSNFTLKIRSTKLEDSAMYFCASSEGSGTIYEQYFGPGTRLTVT.

The table lists this clonotype with many counts. V gene TRBV25-1 combines with J gene TRBJ2-1, with D tentatively TRBD1 (6 bases). The ends were cut back, 4 bases at V and 4 bases at J, with 14 bases in the middle. Germline CDR1 reads MGHDK; CDR2 reads SYGVNS. The length of the CDR3 is 15 residues. CDR3 in amino acids: CASSALGQLYNEQFF. As DNA, the CDR3 is TGTGCCAGCAGTGCCCTAGGACAGCTTTACAATGAGCAGTTCTTC.

The sample holds a few counts of this clonotype. One junction end disagrees with the germline gene, perhaps due to a read error. The chain employs TRBV25-1 and TRBJ2-3, with 12 positions matching TRBD2. The V gene's germline CDR1 is MGHDK and CDR2 SYGVNS. The CDR3 loop spans 14 amino acids. CDR3 nucleotide sequence: TGTGCCAGCAGTGAAGACGCTAGCGGGGGGGTCTCCCAATTT. This encodes CASSEDASGGVSQF.

This clonotype was counted between two and nine times. J is TRBJ1-3 and V is TRBV28; the D is unclear. The CDR3 length is 13 residues. Germline V lookup: CDR1 MDHEN, CDR2 SYDVKM. With 5 bases removed from V and 3 bases from J, the gap between germline ends came to 8 bases. CDR3 nucleotides: TGTGCCAGCAGTGCCGCAGGTGGAAACACCATATATTTT. This gives the protein CASSAAGGNTIYF.

Ten or more counts support this clonotype. The chain is built from TRBV10-3 and TRBJ2-7; TRBD2 aligns across 7 bases. J gave up 4 bases and V 4 bases, and 7 bases lay outside the gene matches. Germline CDR1 ENHRY, CDR2 SYGVKD. This CDR3 comprises 14 residues. For the CDR3, the DNA is TGTGCCATCAGTGCGGGACTACTACCTTACGAGCAGTACTTC. Translated: CAISAGLLPYEQYF.

This clonotype was counted at least ten times. The chain has TRBV5-1 and TRBJ2-1; D may be TRBD1 (6 bases). This CDR3 is built from 13 residues. V lost 5 bases to trimming and J lost 4 bases, with 10 bases between them. The V gene's germline CDR1 is SGHRS and CDR2 YFSETQ. The CDR3 DNA reads TGCGCCAGCAGGCCCGACAGGTACAATGAGCAGTTCTTC. It is translated as CASRPDRYNEQFF.

This chain connects TRBV7-8 to TRBJ1-6; 8 bases agree with TRBD1. This CDR3 has 15 amino acids. The germline CDR1 and CDR2 sequences are SGHVS and FQNEAQ. J gave up 9 bases and V 0 bases, and 4 bases lay outside the gene matches. CDR3 in amino acids: CASSLAGQGASPLHF. CDR3 sequence (DNA): TGTGCCAGCAGCTTAGCCGGGCAGGGGGCTTCACCCCTCCACTTT.

Many counts were recorded for this clonotype. The V and J genes are TRBV12-3 or TRBV12-4 and TRBJ2-2; D gene ambiguous. The CDR3 spans 16 residues. V lost 4 bases to trimming and J lost 2 bases, with 14 bases between them. Written as DNA, the CDR3 is TGTGCCAGCAGTTCACCGCCCCTCGGAAACACCGGGGAGCTGTTTTTT. The encoded protein is CASSSPPLGNTGELFF.

Ten or more counts support this clonotype. The V and J genes are TRBV20-1 and TRBJ2-3; 14 bases match TRBD2. This CDR3 has 14 residues. Germline trimming cut 8 bases from V and 4 bases from J; bases unmatched to any gene: 5. Germline loops: CDR1 DFQATT, CDR2 SNEGSKA (reference sequence). The CDR3 protein is CSLGTSGSPDTQYF. CDR3 sequence (DNA): TGCAGTCTCGGGACTAGCGGGAGCCCAGATACGCAGTATTTT.

The sample holds a few counts of this clonotype. The J gene is TRBJ2-5, the V gene TRBV12-3 or TRBV12-4, with 8 bases that match TRBD1. The CDR3 is 14 residues long. V lost 6 bases, J lost 0 bases, and 3 bases stayed unmatched. CDR3 amino acids: CASRPTGDQETQYF. In DNA, the CDR3 is TGTGCCAGCAGGCCGACAGGGGACCAAGAGACCCAGTACTTC.

This clonotype has ten or more counts. J is TRBJ2-3 and V is TRBV7-9; D perhaps matches TRBD1 (7 bases). The germline V gene has CDR1 SEHNR and CDR2 FQNEAQ (reference sequence). Trimming took off 7 bases at V and 1 base at J, with 12 bases between the two ends. The CDR3 is made up of 14 amino acids. This chain's CDR3 is CASNQGGGTDTQYF. CDR3 in DNA: TGTGCCAGCAACCAGGGGGGAGGCACAGATACGCAGTATTTT.